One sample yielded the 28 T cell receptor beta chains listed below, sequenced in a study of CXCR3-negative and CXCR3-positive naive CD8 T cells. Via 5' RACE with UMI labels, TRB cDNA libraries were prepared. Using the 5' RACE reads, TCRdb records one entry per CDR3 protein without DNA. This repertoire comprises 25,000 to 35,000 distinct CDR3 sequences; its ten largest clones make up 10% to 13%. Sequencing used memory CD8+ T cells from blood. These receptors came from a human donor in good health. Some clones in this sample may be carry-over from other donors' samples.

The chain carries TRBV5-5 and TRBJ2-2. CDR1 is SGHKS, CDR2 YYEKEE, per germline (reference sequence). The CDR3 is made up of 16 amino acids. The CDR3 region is CASSLSTTDYTGELFF.

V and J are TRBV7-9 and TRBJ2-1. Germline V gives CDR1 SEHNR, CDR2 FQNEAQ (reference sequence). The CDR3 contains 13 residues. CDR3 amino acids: CAGSKSSYNEQFF.

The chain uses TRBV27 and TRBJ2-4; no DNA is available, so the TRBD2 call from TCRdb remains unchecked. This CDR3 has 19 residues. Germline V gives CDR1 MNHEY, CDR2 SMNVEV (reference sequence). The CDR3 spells CASSDGLAGGPSPKNIQYF.

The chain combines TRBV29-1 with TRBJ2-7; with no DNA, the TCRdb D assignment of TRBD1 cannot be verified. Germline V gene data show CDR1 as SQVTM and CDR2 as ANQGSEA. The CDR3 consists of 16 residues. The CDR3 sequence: CSVVGGGRQGFYEQYF.

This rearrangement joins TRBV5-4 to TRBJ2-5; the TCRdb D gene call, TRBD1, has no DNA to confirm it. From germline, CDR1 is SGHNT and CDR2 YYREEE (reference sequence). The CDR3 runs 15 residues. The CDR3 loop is CASSSAAGTGETQYF.

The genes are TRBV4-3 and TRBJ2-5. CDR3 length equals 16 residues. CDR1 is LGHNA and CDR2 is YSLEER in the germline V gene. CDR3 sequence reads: CASSQSVEYSSGTQYF.

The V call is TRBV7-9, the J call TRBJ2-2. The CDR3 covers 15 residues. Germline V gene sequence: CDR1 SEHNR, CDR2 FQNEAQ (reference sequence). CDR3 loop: CASSLANALTGELFF.

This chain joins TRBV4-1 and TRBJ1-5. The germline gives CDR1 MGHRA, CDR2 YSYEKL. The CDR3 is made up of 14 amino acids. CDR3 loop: CASSQEGINQPQHF.

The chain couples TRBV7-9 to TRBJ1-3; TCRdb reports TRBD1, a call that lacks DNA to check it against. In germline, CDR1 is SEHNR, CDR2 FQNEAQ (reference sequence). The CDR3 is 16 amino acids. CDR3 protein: CASSSRVIGGGNTIYF.

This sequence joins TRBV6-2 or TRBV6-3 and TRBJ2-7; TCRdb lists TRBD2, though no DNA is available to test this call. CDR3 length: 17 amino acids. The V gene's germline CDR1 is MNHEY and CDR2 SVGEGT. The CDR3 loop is CASSYPTSGGSSYEQYF.

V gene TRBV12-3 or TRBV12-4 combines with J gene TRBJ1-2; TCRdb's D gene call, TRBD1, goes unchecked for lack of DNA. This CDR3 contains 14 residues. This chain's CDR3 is CASSPGHHVYGYTF.

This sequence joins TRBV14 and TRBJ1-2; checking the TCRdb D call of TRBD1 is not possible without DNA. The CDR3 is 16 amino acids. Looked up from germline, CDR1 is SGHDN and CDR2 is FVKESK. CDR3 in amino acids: CASSRGAPNPSYGYTF.

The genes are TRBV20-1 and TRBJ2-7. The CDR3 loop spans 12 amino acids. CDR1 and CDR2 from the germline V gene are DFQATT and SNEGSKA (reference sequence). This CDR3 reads CSALEFSYEQYF.

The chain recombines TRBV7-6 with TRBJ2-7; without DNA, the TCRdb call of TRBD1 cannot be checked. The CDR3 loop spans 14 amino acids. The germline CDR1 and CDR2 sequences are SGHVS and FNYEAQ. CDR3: CASSTGQDSYEQYF. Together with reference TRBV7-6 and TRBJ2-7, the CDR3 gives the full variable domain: GAGVSQSPRYKVTKRGQDVALRCDPISGHVSLYWYRQALGQGPEFLTYFNYEAQQDKSGLPNDRFSAERPEGSISTLTIQRTEQRDSAMYRCASSTGQDSYEQYFGPGTRLTVT.

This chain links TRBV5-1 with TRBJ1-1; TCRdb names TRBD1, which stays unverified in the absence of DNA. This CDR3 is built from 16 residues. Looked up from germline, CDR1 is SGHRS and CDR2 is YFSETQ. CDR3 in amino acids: CASSWNQGASDTEAFF.

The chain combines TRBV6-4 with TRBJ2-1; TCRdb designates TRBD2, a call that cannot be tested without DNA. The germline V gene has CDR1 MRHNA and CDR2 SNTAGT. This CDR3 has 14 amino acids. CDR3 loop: CASSDGSGGNEQFF.

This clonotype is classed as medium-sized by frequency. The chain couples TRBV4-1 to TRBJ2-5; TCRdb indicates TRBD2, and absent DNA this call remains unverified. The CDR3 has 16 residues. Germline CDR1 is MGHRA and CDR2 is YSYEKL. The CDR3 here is CASSSLPAGSVVTQYF.

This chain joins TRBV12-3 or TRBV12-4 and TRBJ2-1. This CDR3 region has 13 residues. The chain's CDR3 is CASSFSVSNEQFF.

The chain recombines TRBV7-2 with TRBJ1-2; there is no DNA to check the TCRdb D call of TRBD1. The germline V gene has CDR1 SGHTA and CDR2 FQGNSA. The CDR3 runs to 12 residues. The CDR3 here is CASSSDRAGYTF.

CDR3 sequence reads: CASSPLQGSNTGELFF. The chain combines TRBV7-9 with TRBJ2-2; TCRdb outputs TRBD1, but without DNA this stays unchecked. The CDR3 spans 16 residues. Germline V lookup: CDR1 SEHNR, CDR2 FQNEAQ (reference sequence).

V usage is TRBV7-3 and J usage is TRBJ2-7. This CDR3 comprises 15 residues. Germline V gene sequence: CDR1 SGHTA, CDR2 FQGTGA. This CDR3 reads CASSLDGDLGNEQYF.

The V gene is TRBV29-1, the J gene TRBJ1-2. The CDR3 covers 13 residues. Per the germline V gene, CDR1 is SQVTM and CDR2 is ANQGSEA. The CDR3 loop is CSVEWRTNYGYTF.

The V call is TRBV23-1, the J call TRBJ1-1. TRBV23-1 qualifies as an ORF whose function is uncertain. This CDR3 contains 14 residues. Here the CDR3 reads CASSPRIRNTEAFF.

CDR3 loop: CASSSSMGQESYEQYF. This chain links TRBV7-9 with TRBJ2-7; the D call from TCRdb, TRBD1, cannot be confirmed without DNA. CDR1 SEHNR and CDR2 FQNEAQ come from the germline V gene (reference sequence). This CDR3 region has 16 residues.

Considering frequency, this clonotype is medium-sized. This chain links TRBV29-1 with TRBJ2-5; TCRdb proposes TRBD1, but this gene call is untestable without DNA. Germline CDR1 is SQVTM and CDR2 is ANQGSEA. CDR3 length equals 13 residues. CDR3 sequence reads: CSVEEGGGETQYF.

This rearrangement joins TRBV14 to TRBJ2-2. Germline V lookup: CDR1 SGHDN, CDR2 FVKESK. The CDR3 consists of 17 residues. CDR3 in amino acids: CASSQDLVAIDTGELFF.

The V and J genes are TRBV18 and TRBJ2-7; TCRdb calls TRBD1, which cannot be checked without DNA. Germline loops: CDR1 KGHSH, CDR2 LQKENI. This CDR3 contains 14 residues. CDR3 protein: CASSEGRISYEQYF.

The chain's CDR3 is CASSYVGRPDTQYF. The V and J genes are TRBV6-2 or TRBV6-3 and TRBJ2-3. CDR1 is MNHEY and CDR2 is SVGEGT in the germline V gene. This CDR3 is 14 amino acids long.